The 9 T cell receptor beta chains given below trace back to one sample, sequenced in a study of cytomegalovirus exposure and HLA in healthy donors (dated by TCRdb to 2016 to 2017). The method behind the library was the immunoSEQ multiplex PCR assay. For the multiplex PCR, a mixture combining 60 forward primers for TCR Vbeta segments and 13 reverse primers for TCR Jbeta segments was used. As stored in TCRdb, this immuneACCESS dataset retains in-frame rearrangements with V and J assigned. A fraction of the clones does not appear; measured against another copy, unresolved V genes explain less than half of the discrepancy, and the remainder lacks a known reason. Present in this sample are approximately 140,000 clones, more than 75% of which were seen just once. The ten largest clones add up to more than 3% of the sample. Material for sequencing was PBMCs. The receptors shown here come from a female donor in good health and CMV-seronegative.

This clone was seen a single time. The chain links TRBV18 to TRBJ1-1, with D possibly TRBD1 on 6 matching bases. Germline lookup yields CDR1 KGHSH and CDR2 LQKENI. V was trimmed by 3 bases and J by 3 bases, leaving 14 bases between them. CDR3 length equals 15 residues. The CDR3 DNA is TGTGCCAGCTCACCCTCGACAGGAGAACACACTGAAGCTTTCTTT. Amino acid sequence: CASSPSTGEHTEAFF.

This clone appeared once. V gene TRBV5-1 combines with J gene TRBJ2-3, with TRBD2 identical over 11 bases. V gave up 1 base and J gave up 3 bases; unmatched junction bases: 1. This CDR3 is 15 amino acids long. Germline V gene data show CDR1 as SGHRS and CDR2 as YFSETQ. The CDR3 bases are TGCGCCAGCAGCTTGACTAGCGGGAGAACAGATACGCAGTATTTT. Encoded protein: CASSLTSGRTDTQYF.

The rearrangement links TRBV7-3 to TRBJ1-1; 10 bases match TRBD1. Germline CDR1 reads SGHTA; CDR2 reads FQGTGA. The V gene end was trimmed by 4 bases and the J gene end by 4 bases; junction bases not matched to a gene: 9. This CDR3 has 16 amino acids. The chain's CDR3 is CASSSTGGVGGTEAFF. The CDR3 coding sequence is TGTGCCAGCAGCTCGACAGGGGGCGTAGGTGGCACTGAAGCTTTCTTT.

CDR3 in DNA: TGTGCCAGCAGCTCAGGACAGGGCGGAAACACCATATATTTT. This translates into CASSSGQGGNTIYF. The rearrangement joins TRBV9 to TRBJ1-3, with TRBD1 matching over 8 bases. Germline CDR1 is SGDLS and CDR2 is YYNGEE. V trimming: 4 bases; J trimming: 4 bases; junction bases outside the gene matches: 4. The CDR3 sequence is 14 residues long.

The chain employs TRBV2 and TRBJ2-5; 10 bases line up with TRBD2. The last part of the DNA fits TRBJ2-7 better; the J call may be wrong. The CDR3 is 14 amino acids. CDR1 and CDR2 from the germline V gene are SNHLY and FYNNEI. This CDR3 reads CASSAGLASSEQYF. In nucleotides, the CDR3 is TGTGCCAGCAGCGCGGGACTAGCGAGTTCCGAGCAGTACTTC.

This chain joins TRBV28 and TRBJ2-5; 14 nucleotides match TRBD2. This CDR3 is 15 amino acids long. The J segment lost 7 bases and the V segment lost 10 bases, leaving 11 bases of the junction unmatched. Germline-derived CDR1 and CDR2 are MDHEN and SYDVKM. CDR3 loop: CATSRETSGGGTQYF. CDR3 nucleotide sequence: TGTGCCACCAGCAGAGAGACTAGCGGGGGGGGGACCCAGTACTTC.

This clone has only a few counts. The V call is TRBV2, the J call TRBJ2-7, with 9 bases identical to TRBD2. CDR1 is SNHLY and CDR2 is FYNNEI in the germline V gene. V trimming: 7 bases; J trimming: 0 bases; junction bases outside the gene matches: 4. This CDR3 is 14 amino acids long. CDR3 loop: CASTFSGSSYEQYF. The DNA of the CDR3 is TGTGCCAGCACCTTTAGCGGGAGCTCCTACGAGCAGTACTTC.

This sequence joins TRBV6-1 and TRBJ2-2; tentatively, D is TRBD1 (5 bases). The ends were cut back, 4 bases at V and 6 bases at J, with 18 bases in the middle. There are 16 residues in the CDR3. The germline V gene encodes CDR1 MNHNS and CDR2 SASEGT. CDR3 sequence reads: CASSADTRQWAGELFF. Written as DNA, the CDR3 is TGTGCCAGCAGTGCGGACACCCGACAGTGGGCCGGGGAGCTGTTTTTT.

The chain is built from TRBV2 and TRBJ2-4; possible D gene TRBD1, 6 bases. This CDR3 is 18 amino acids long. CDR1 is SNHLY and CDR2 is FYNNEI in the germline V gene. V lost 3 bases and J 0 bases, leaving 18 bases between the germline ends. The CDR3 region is CASSDLIQGRRAKNIQYF. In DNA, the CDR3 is TGTGCCAGCAGTGACCTAATTCAGGGGAGAAGAGCCAAAAACATTCAGTACTTC.